Each of the 5 T cell receptor beta chains below was sequenced from the same sample in a study of identical twins. TCRdb itself ran the 5' RACE reads through MiXCR, one entry per CDR3 protein. The sample consists of hundreds of thousands of distinct CDR3 sequences, approximately 9% of them appearing once. The same sample was also studied in work on yellow fever vaccine responses in identical twins.

Sequences were obtained from PBMCs. The origin of the receptors is a woman younger than 30 in good health.

This clonotype was seen repeatedly, ten times or more. The rearrangement uses TRBV6-5 and TRBJ2-1; a possible D gene is TRBD1 (5 bases). CDR3 length equals 16 residues. V gave up 0 bases and J gave up 0 bases, with 9 bases separating them. The germline gives CDR1 MNHEY, CDR2 SVGAGI. CDR3 residues: CASSYSTESSYNEQFF. The CDR3 DNA sequence: TGTGCCAGCAGTTACTCGACAGAGAGCTCCTACAATGAGCAGTTCTTC.

This chain joins TRBV29-1 and TRBJ2-1; 12 bases fit TRBD2. This CDR3 has 13 amino acids. Per germline, CDR1 SQVTM and CDR2 ANQGSEA. Trimming took 4 bases from V and 10 from J; bases not matched to a gene: 5. The CDR3 DNA is TGCAGCGTTGCCGCTAGCGGGAGGGGGGAGCAGTTCTTC. This translates into CSVAASGRGEQFF.

This clonotype has only a few counts. The chain is built from TRBV3-1 and TRBJ2-2, with D possibly called TRBD1 or TRBD2 (6 bases each). Germline V gene sequence: CDR1 LGHDT, CDR2 YNNKEL (reference sequence). The CDR3 extends over 16 amino acids. The V and J ends lost 1 base and 5 bases respectively, with 14 bases between them. The CDR3 loop is CASSQARGPGTGELFF. The CDR3 DNA reads as TGTGCCAGCAGCCAAGCCCGGGGGCCTGGAACCGGGGAGCTGTTTTTT.

The chain combines TRBV20-1 with TRBJ1-5; 10 nucleotides agree with TRBD1. CDR1 DFQATT and CDR2 SNEGSKA come from the germline V gene (reference sequence). After removal of 3 bases from V and 9 bases from J, the junction contained 8 bases not matched to a gene. The length of the CDR3 is 14 residues. The CDR3 sequence: CSASPGQGLVPQHF. The CDR3 DNA is TGCAGTGCTAGTCCGGGACAGGGGTTGGTGCCCCAGCATTTT.

This clonotype was seen a handful of times. The chain combines TRBV5-6 with TRBJ2-1; TRBD1 agrees at 9 bases. This CDR3 has 16 amino acids. Germline CDR1 is SGHDT and CDR2 is YYEEEE. Trimming took 0 bases from V and 3 from J; bases not matched to a gene: 4. The CDR3 DNA is TGTGCCAGCAGCTTGGGAAGGGGACAGGGCTACAATGAGCAGTTCTTC. Amino acids: CASSLGRGQGYNEQFF.